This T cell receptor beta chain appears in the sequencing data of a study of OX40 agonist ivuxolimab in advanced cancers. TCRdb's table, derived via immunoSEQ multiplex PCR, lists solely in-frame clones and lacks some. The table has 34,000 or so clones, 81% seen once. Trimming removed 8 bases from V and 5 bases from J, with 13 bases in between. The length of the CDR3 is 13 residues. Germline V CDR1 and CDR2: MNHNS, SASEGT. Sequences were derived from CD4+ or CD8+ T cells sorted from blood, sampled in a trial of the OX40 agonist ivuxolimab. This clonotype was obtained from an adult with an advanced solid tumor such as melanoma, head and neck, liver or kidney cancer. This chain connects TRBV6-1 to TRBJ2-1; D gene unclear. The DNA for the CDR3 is TGTGCCAGCGGGAAGAGTTGGGACAATGAGCAGTTCTTC. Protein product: CASGKSWDNEQFF.